The present T cell receptor beta chain was sequenced within a study of shared clonotypes between healthy human individuals. On ten immunoSEQ deep assay plates, unsorted PBMC DNA was sequenced. TCRdb's table, derived via immunoSEQ multiplex PCR, lists solely in-frame clones and lacks some. The repertoire holds some 500,000 clones, with roughly four fifths as singletons. In its sample, this clone was seen many times. Germline-derived CDR1 and CDR2 are KGHSH and LQKENI. The CDR3 length is 14 residues. V was trimmed by 0 bases and J by 6 bases, leaving 9 bases between them. The clonotype was recovered from a woman between 40 and 55 years old in good health. Some clones in this sample may be carry-over from other donors' samples. The J gene is TRBJ2-1, the V gene TRBV18; tentative D call: TRBD2 (6 bases). The sample taken for sequencing was PBMCs. The CDR3 sequence is CASSPPMGGNEQFF. The CDR3 region has the DNA TGTGCCAGCTCACCACCCATGGGGGGCAATGAGCAGTTCTTC.